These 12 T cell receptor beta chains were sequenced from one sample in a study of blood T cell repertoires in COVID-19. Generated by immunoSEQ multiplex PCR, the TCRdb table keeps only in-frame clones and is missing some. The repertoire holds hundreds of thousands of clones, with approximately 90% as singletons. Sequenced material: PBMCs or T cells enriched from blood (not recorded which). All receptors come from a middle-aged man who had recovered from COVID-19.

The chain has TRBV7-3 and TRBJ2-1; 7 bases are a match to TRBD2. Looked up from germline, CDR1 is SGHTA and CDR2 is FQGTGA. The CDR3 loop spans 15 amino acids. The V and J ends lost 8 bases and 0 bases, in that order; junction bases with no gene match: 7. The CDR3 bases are TGTGCCAGCTCAAACGGGGGGAGCTCCTACAATGAGCAGTTCTTC. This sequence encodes CASSNGGSSYNEQFF.

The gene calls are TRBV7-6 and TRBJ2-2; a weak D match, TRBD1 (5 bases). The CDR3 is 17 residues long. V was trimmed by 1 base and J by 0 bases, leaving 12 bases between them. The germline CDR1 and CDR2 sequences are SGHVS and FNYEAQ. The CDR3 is CASSLGHRTANTGELFF. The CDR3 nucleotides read TGTGCCAGCAGCTTAGGGCACAGGACGGCGAACACCGGGGAGCTGTTTTTT.

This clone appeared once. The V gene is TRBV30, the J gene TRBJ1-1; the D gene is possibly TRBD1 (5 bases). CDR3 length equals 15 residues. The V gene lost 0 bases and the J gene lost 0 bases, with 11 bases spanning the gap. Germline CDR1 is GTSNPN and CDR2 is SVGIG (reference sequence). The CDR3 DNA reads TGTGCCTGGAGTGTACTTGGGGGGATGAACACTGAAGCTTTCTTT. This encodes CAWSVLGGMNTEAFF.

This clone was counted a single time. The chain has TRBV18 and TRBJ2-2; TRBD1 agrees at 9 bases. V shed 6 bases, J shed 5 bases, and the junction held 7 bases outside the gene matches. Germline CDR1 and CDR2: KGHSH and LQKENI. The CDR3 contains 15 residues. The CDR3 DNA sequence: TGTGCCAGCTCGGACAGGGGCGGAAGGACCGGGGAGCTGTTTTTT. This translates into CASSDRGGRTGELFF.

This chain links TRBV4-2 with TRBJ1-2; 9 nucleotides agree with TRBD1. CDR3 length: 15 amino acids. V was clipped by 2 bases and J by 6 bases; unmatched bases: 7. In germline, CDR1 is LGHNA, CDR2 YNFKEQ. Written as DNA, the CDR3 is TGTGCCAGCAGCCAATACACGGACAGGGGAGATGGCTACACCTTC. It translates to CASSQYTDRGDGYTF.

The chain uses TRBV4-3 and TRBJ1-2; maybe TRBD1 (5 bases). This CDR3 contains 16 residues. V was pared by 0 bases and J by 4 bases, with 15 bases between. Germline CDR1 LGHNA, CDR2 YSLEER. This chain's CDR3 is CASSQEDGGSGYGYTF. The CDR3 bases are TGCGCCAGCAGCCAAGAGGACGGGGGGTCCGGCTATGGCTACACCTTC.

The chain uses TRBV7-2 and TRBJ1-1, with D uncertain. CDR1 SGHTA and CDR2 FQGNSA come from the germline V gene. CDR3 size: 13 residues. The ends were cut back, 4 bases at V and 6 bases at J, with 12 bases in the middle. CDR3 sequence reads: CASSWARGAEAFF. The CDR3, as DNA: TGTGCCAGCAGCTGGGCTCGGGGTGCTGAAGCTTTCTTT.

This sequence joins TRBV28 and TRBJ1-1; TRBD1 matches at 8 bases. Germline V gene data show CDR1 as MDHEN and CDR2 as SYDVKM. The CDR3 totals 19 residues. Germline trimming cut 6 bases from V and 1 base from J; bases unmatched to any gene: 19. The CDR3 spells CASRTTSRGLTRGNTEAFF. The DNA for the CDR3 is TGTGCCAGCAGGACCACATCCAGGGGGCTAACCCGGGGGAACACTGAAGCTTTCTTT.

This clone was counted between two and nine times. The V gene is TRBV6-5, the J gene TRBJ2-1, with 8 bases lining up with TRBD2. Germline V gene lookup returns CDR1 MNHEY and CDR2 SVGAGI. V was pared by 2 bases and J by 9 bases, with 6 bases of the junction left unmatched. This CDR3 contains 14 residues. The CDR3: CASSYGTSFAEQFF. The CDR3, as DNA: TGTGCCAGCAGTTACGGGACTAGTTTCGCTGAGCAGTTCTTC.

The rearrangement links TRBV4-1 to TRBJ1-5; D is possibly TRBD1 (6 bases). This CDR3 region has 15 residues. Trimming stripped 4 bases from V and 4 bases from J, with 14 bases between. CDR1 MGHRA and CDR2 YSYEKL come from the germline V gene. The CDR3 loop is CASSPMRGANQPQHF. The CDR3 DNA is TGCGCCAGCAGCCCCATGCGGGGGGCGAATCAGCCCCAGCATTTT.

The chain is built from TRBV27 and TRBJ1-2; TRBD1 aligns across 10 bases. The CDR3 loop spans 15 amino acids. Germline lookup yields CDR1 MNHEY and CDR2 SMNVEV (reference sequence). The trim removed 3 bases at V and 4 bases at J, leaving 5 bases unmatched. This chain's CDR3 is CASSFMTGGSYGYTF. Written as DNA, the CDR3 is TGTGCCAGCAGTTTTATGACAGGGGGCTCCTATGGCTACACCTTC.

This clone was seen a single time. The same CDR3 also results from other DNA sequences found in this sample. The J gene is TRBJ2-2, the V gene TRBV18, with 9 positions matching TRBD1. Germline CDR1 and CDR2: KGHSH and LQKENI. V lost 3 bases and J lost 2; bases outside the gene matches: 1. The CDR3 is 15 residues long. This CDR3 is CASSPGQGNTGELFF. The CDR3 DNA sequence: TGTGCCAGCTCACCGGGACAGGGAAACACCGGGGAGCTGTTTTTT.